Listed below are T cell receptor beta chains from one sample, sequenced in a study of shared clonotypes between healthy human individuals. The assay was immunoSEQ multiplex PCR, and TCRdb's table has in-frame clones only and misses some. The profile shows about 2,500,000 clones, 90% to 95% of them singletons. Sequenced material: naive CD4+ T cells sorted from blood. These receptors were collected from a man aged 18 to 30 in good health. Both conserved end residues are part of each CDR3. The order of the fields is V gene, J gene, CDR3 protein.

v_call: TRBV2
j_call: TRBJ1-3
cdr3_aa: CASTLETAGNTIYF

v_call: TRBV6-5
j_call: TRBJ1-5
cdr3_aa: CASRPTYRYNQPQHF

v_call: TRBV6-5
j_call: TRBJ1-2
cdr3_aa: CASSWDNYGYTF

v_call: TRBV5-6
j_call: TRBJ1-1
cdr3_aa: CASSPGSNTEAFF

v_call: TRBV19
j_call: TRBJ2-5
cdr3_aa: CASSIGGLADQETQYF

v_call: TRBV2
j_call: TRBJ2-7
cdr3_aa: CASSGGRGAYEQYF

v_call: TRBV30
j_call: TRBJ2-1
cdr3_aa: CAWSVLSARFF

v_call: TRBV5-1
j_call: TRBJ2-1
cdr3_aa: CASSLWTSGSYNEQFF

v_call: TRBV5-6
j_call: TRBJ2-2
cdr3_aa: CASSWGQTYTGELFF

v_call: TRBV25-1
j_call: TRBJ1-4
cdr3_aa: CASSQGTGEKLFF

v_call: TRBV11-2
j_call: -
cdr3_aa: CASSYWDSYEQYF

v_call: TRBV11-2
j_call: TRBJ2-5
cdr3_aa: CASSLVVPTETQYF

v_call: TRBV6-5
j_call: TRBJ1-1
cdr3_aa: CASSYWPMTGEAFF

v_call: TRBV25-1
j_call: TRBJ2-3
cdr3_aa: CASSESGRVSTDTQYF

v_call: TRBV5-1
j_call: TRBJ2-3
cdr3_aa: CASFTGTASTDTQYF

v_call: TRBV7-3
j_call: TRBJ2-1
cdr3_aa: CASSLRASGGFLSYNEQFF

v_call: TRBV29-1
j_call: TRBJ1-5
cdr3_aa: CSVDRGPNQPQHF

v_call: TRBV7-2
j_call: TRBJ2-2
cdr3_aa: CASSSPKTLTGELFF

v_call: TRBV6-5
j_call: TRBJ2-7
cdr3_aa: CASRAMGELYEQYF

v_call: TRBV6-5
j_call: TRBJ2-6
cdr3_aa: CASSLDGRGGANVLTF

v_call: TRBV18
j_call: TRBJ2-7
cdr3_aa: CASSRGQGDEQYF

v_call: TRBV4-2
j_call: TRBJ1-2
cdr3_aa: CASSLRDYGYTF

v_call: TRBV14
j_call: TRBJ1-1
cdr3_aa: CASSPEAVSRAFF

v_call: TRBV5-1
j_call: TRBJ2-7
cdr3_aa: CASSAGGLAGHEQYF

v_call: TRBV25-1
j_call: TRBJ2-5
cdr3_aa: CASRQGAGRETQYF

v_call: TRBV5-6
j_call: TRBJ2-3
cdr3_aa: CASSLETGGSTDTQYF

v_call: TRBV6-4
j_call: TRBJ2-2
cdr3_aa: CASRALAATGELFF

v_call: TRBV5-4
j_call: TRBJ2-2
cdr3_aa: CASSSSVEPTGELFF

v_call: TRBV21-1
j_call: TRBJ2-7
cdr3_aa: CASSKGKEPGSSYEQYF

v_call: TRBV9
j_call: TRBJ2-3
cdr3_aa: CASNRDSTDTQYF

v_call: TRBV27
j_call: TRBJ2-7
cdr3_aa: CASSLVEGDVVYEQYF

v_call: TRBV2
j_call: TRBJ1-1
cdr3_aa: CASSSGARTEAFF

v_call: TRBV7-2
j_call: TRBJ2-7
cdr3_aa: CASSLEGLAGFYEQYF